These 18 T cell receptor beta chains were all obtained from the same sample, sequenced in a study of blood T cell repertoires in COVID-19. The assay was immunoSEQ multiplex PCR, and TCRdb's table has in-frame clones only and misses some. The sample has more than 150,000 clones; roughly 87% are singletons. Sequenced sample: PBMCs or T cells enriched from blood (not recorded which). The origin of the receptors is a woman between 50 and 59 years old who had recovered from COVID-19.

This chain joins TRBV5-1 and TRBJ1-5, with D maybe TRBD1 (6 bases). This CDR3 has 14 amino acids. Germline V gene lookup returns CDR1 SGHRS and CDR2 YFSETQ. Trimming pared 3 bases from V and 4 bases from J, leaving 11 bases between. The CDR3 DNA reads TGCGCCAGCAGCTCTGGGGACACGAATCAGCCCCAGCATTTT. Translating it yields CASSSGDTNQPQHF.

V usage is TRBV7-9 and J usage is TRBJ2-7, with 8 nucleotides matching TRBD1. After removal of 6 bases from V and 5 bases from J, the junction contained 9 bases not matched to a gene. CDR1 is SEHNR, CDR2 FQNEAQ, per germline (reference sequence). The CDR3 consists of 14 residues. CDR3 sequence: CASRRGGQGHEQYF. The CDR3 DNA reads TGTGCCAGCAGACGAGGTGGACAGGGCCACGAGCAGTACTTC.

This chain joins TRBV28 and TRBJ1-5, with 7 nucleotides matching TRBD1. The CDR3 has 12 residues. The germline V gene has CDR1 MDHEN and CDR2 SYDVKM. The trim removed 8 bases at V and 9 bases at J, leaving 7 bases unmatched. The CDR3 DNA reads as TGTGCCAGCGGAAAACAGGGGAGGCCCCAGCATTTT. It yields the protein CASGKQGRPQHF.

V is TRBV11-2 and J is TRBJ2-7, with D tentatively TRBD2 (5 bases). The CDR3 is 15 residues long. The germline V gene encodes CDR1 SGHAT and CDR2 FQNNGV. V was pared by 0 bases and J by 4 bases, with 13 bases between. The CDR3 coding sequence is TGTGCCAGCAGCTTAGATCTAGCCCACGGGTACGAGCAGTACTTC. Translation gives CASSLDLAHGYEQYF.

The chain recombines TRBV27 with TRBJ2-1; TRBD1 might be the D (6 bases). The CDR3 covers 18 residues. Germline loops: CDR1 MNHEY, CDR2 SMNVEV (reference sequence). The V gene lost 0 bases and the J gene lost 2 bases, with 17 bases spanning the gap. CDR3 loop: CASSLSTGISEAYNEQFF. The CDR3 coding sequence is TGTGCCAGCAGTTTATCCACAGGGATAAGCGAGGCCTACAATGAGCAGTTCTTC.

The chain employs TRBV5-1 and TRBJ2-5, with TRBD2 matching over 9 bases. In germline, CDR1 is SGHRS, CDR2 YFSETQ. This CDR3 region has 16 residues. V was pared by 3 bases and J by 0 bases, with 6 bases of the junction left unmatched. This CDR3 reads CASSSGLASYQETQYF. Here the CDR3 DNA reads TGCGCCAGCAGCTCTGGACTAGCGTCGTACCAAGAGACCCAGTACTTC.

This chain joins TRBV14 and TRBJ1-3, with no clear D. The CDR3 is made up of 13 amino acids. Trimming cost V 6 bases and J 0 bases, with 6 bases left between them. The germline V gene has CDR1 SGHDN and CDR2 FVKESK. DNA of the CDR3: TGTGCCAGCAGGGTTAGCTCTGGAAACACCATATATTTT. Protein sequence: CASRVSSGNTIYF.

The chain is built from TRBV24-1 and TRBJ2-1; D perhaps matches TRBD2 (6 bases). The CDR3 runs to 13 residues. CDR1 is KGHDR and CDR2 is SFDVKD in the germline V gene. V was clipped by 8 bases and J by 9 bases, with 16 bases between them. The CDR3 spells CATKDRGLGEQFF. DNA of the CDR3: TGTGCCACCAAAGATCGGGGGTTGGGTGAGCAGTTCTTC.

This clone appeared a single time. The rearrangement joins TRBV7-9 to TRBJ1-6; a weak D match, TRBD1 (6 bases). CDR1 and CDR2 (germline): SEHNR, FQNEAQ (reference sequence). V lost 5 bases and J lost 13, with 15 bases in between. The CDR3 totals 13 residues. This chain's CDR3 is CASSPRTDLPLHF. CDR3 bases: TGTGCCAGCAGCCCGCGGACAGACTTGCCCCTCCACTTT. Using reference TRBV7-9 and TRBJ1-6 for the parts outside the CDR3, the full variable domain is DTGVSQNPRHKITKRGQNVTFRCDPISEHNRLYWYRQTLGQGPEFLTYFQNEAQLEKSRLLSDRFSAERPKGSFSTLEIQRTEQGDSAMYLCASSPRTDLPLHFGNGTRLTVT.

The rearrangement uses TRBV10-3 and TRBJ1-2; TRBD1 agrees at 7 bases. From germline, CDR1 is ENHRY and CDR2 SYGVKD. V lost 6 bases, J lost 0 bases, and 4 bases stayed unmatched. This CDR3 is built from 14 residues. The CDR3, as DNA: TGTGCCATCAGCCGGGACAGCTCTAACTATGGCTACACCTTC. Amino acid sequence: CAISRDSSNYGYTF.

This clone came up a few times. This chain links TRBV5-4 with TRBJ2-1; 8 bases map to TRBD2. CDR1 is SGHNT and CDR2 is YYREEE in the germline V gene (reference sequence). V was pared by 3 bases and J by 4 bases, with 9 bases of the junction left unmatched. This CDR3 region has 16 residues. In DNA, the CDR3 is TGTGCCAGCAGCTGGTCAACTAGCGGAGCTTACAATGAGCAGTTCTTC. Translating gives CASSWSTSGAYNEQFF.

This chain's CDR3 is CASSRAGTGRNEQFF. For the CDR3, the DNA is TGTGCCAGCAGCCGAGCCGGGACAGGGAGAAATGAGCAGTTCTTC. The V and J genes are TRBV27 and TRBJ2-1; 9 bases match TRBD1. Germline loops: CDR1 MNHEY, CDR2 SMNVEV (reference sequence). The CDR3 length is 15 residues. V shed 6 bases, J shed 7 bases, and the junction held 10 bases outside the gene matches.

This clone was seen a single time. This chain connects TRBV3-1 (or the pseudogene TRBV3-2) to TRBJ1-2, with D possibly being TRBD1 (6 bases). Germline CDR1 and CDR2: LGHDT and YNNKEL (reference sequence). The CDR3 length is 18 residues. V lost 3 bases and J 4 bases, leaving 24 bases between the germline ends. In DNA form, the CDR3 reads TGTGCCAGCAGCCATTCTTCCGGGACACCCCAATCGGCCTATGGCTACACCTTC. It is translated as CASSHSSGTPQSAYGYTF.

Here the CDR3 reads CASSLGGIGSYNEQFF. Here the CDR3 DNA reads TGTGCCAGCAGCTTGGGCGGGATCGGATCCTACAATGAGCAGTTCTTC. The gene calls are TRBV5-4 and TRBJ2-1; tentatively, D is TRBD2 (6 bases). The CDR3 is 16 residues long. Looked up from germline, CDR1 is SGHNT and CDR2 is YYREEE (reference sequence). Trimming shortened V by 0 bases and J by 1 base, and 11 bases separated the two germline ends.

V usage is TRBV7-2 and J usage is TRBJ1-5; no reliable D call. Trimming took 1 base from V and 6 from J, leaving 7 bases between them. The CDR3 totals 13 residues. Germline CDR1 is SGHTA and CDR2 is FQGNSA. The CDR3 is CASSLDSGQPQHF. The CDR3 region has the DNA TGTGCCAGCAGCTTAGATTCAGGTCAGCCCCAGCATTTT.

This clone was counted once. V usage is TRBV12-3 or TRBV12-4 and J usage is TRBJ2-5; the D is unclear. V was cut by 4 bases and J by 3 bases, with 3 bases left in between. The CDR3 length is 11 residues. The CDR3 nucleotides read TGTGCCAGCAGTTCCGAAGAGACCCAGTACTTC. Encoded protein: CASSSEETQYF.

The chain links TRBV4-1 to TRBJ2-4; 10 positions match TRBD2. CDR1 and CDR2 from the germline V gene are MGHRA and YSYEKL. The length of the CDR3 is 16 residues. V lost 1 base and J lost 6; bases outside the gene matches: 6. The CDR3 loop reads CASSQVPAGGANIQYF. CDR3 sequence (DNA): TGCGCCAGCAGCCAAGTCCCAGCGGGGGGGGCAAACATTCAGTACTTC.

J is TRBJ1-1 and V is TRBV28; 9 bases map to TRBD1. The CDR3 length is 15 residues. Germline V gives CDR1 MDHEN, CDR2 SYDVKM. With V trimmed by 4 bases and J by 1 base, 4 bases remained unmatched. The CDR3 loop is CASSSPGQGNTEAFF. CDR3 nucleotide sequence: TGTGCCAGCAGTTCGCCGGGACAGGGGAACACTGAAGCTTTCTTT.